The clone carrying this T cell receptor (beta chain) was picked up a small number of times. The data originate from a study of T cells in Graves' hyperthyroidism and ophthalmopathy. Amplification of TCR beta CDR3 regions was performed using RNA transcripts as template. First-round RT-PCR with HTBI primers amplified the TCR CDR3 region. TCRdb independently ran MiXCR on the multiplex PCR reads; one entry per CDR3 protein. The profile covers 350,000 to 400,000 distinct CDR3 sequences, with about 15% appearing a single time and approximately 32% taken by the ten largest. This sequence originates from a woman in her thirties with Graves' hyperthyroidism. Material: blood.

For the CDR3, the DNA is TGTGCCAGCAGTCAGACGGACAGGGATGAAAAACTGTTTTTT. It encodes CASSQTDRDEKLFF. V usage is TRBV28 and J usage is TRBJ1-4, with 8 bases fitting TRBD1. The V gene end was trimmed by 5 bases and the J gene end by 6 bases; junction bases not matched to a gene: 5. CDR1 MDHEN and CDR2 SYDVKM come from the germline V gene. The CDR3 has 14 amino acids.